The present T cell receptor (beta chain) was sequenced within a study of blood T cell repertoires in COVID-19. Study details: The United States, Italy and Spain were the sources of the acute and convalescent COVID-19 samples. Sources were T cells, B-cell-depleted T cells, or PBMCs; the material itself was cDNA or gDNA.

In the study's own analysis: Amplification with reference gene primers provided the estimates of nucleated cell counts. Clones were read by immunoSEQ multiplex PCR, and TCRdb kept only the in-frame ones, dropping some. For V, J and clone size, that table is used; D and trimming come from the DNA. The table lists 43,000 or so clones, over 80% of them singletons, with around 7% in the top ten. The V segment lost 4 bases and the J segment 3 bases; nucleotides outside the gene matches: 6. This CDR3 contains 15 residues. CDR1 is SGHRS, CDR2 YFSETQ, per germline. The sequence was obtained from a man aged 55 to 70 with active COVID-19. The chain links TRBV5-1 to TRBJ2-3, with 9 positions matching TRBD2. Sequencing was carried out using peripheral blood. The CDR3 sequence is CASSPEAGGTDTQYF. CDR3 sequence (DNA): TGCGCCAGCAGCCCTGAAGCGGGAGGTACAGATACGCAGTATTTT. The full variable domain, completed using reference TRBV5-1 and TRBJ2-3, is KAGVTQTPRYLIKTRGQQVTLSCSPISGHRSVSWYQQTPGQGLQFLFEYFSETQRNKGNFPGRFSGRQFSNSRSEMNVSTLELGDSALYLCASSPEAGGTDTQYFGPGTRLTVL.